The clone carrying this T cell receptor (beta chain) was seen a handful of times. The antigen remains unidentified. This sample is part of a study of cytomegalovirus exposure and HLA in healthy donors. This CDR3 spans 9 amino acids. The V gene lost 3 bases and the J gene lost 7 bases, with 3 bases spanning the gap. Germline loops: CDR1 DFQATT, CDR2 SNEGSKA (reference sequence). Study findings and constraints: When presence/absence was analysed, sequencing depth was taken to be roughly uniform across donors. Several of the most significant clusters appeared, in a later analysis, to be linked to common viral pathogens. Later analysis revealed greater clonal expansion in HLA-associated TCR beta chains than in equally common others. Cytomegalovirus-associated TCR beta chains were listed, numbering over 150.

Primers for the PCR totalled 60 Vbeta and 13 Jbeta. The repertoire was sequenced with immunoSEQ multiplex PCR; TCRdb's copy has only in-frame clones and lacks some. This sample yields roughly 100,000 clones, of which over 12% are seen a single time; roughly 0.89% belongs to the top ten. The rearrangement uses TRBV20-1 and TRBJ1-1; D not resolved. This receptor was identified in a female donor in good health and CMV-seronegative. Material for sequencing was PBMCs. The CDR3 sequence: CSARSEAFF. The CDR3 DNA sequence: TGCAGTGCTAGGAGTGAAGCTTTCTTT.